This T cell receptor beta chain was captured in a study of blood T cell repertoires in COVID-19. Study-level background: The United States, Italy and Spain provided the acute and convalescent COVID-19 samples. PBMCs, B-cell-depleted T cells, or T cells provided the cDNA or gDNA that made up the material.

Per the original data handling: The assay estimated nucleated cells by amplifying reference gene primers. Clones were read by immunoSEQ multiplex PCR, and TCRdb kept only the in-frame ones, dropping some. The DNA gave D and trimming, while V, J and clone size come from that table. The sample contains approximately 300,000 clones, around 88% of which appear only once. This TCR derives from a woman aged 50 to 60 with acute or convalescent COVID-19. Sequenced: peripheral blood.

The CDR3 loop is CASSSGMTGFNSPLHF. The CDR3 region has the DNA TGTGCCAGCAGCTCCGGGATGACAGGTTTTAATTCACCCCTCCACTTT. The chain carries TRBV28 and TRBJ1-6; D might be TRBD1 (6 bases). Per the germline V gene, CDR1 is MDHEN and CDR2 is SYDVKM. Trimming left V 6 bases short and J 6 bases short, with 18 bases between. The CDR3 runs 16 residues. Variable domain in full (rest from reference TRBV28 and TRBJ1-6): DVKVTQSSRYLVKRTGEKVFLECVQDMDHENMFWYRQDPGLGLRLIYFSYDVKMKEKGDIPEGYSVSREKKERFSLILESASTNQTSMYLCASSSGMTGFNSPLHFGNGTRLTVT.